This T cell receptor beta chain was found in a study of T cell repertoires in cytomegalovirus infection. The CDR3 length is 13 residues. Germline lookup yields CDR1 MNHNS and CDR2 SASEGT. Trimming took off 7 bases at V and 0 bases at J, with 9 bases between the two ends. This clonotype was counted only a few times. Antigen specificity is unknown. Study observations and caveats: Cumulative frequency of public TCR beta families picked out carriers of CMV plus the relevant HLA. Across the ex vivo response, the dominant clonotypes were HLA-C-restricted CMV-specific TCR beta clonotypes.

TCRdb re-called the reads with MiXCR, one entry per CDR3 protein. The data hold fewer than 900,000 distinct CDR3 sequences, with 25% to 35% observed a single time. The chain combines TRBV6-1 with TRBJ1-1; D may be TRBD1 (5 bases). Here the sequenced sample was cultured CD8+ T cells from PBMCs, taken from culture after CMV antigen stimulation. This clonotype was sampled from a human donor in good health (CMV status not recorded). Some clones in this sample may be carry-over from other donors' samples. CDR3 sequence (DNA): TGTGCCAGCACCACAGGTTTGAACACTGAAGCTTTCTTT. It translates to CASTTGLNTEAFF.